The TCR beta chain under discussion was sequenced for a study of radiation and T cells in renal cell carcinoma. The study's findings and limits: Irradiated tumors had higher TCR clonality than control tumors. Intratumoral heterogeneity was not captured in these roughly 0.98 g regions. Irradiated tumors held more dominant CDR3 motifs than control tumors.

As to this clone: The antigen is not known.

Repertoires were generated with immunoSEQ multiplex PCR, while TCRdb's copy carries only in-frame clones and drops some. The profile shows about 15,000 clones, less than 65% of them singletons. Germline CDR1 is LGHNT and CDR2 is FRNRAP. Trimming left V 5 bases short and J 4 bases short, with 8 bases between. The CDR3 contains 12 residues. The treatment was: treatment-naive control, cytoreductive nephrectomy. The sample here was tumor tissue, taken from a patient whose treatment was nephrectomy without radiotherapy. This rearrangement joins TRBV12-5 to TRBJ2-5; D uncertain. This receptor was identified in a man aged 60-69 years with renal cell carcinoma. The chain's CDR3 is CASGGLGETQYF. The CDR3, as DNA: TGTGCTAGTGGTGGGCTAGGAGAGACCCAGTACTTC.